This TCR beta chain appears in the sequencing data of a study of Graves' ophthalmopathy and Graves' hyperthyroidism. Of note for this clonotype: One junction end does not reproduce the germline sequence, and a read error may be involved.

CDR1 is LNHNV and CDR2 is YYDKDF in the germline V gene (reference sequence). The CDR3 contains 15 residues. RNA transcripts served as template for amplifying TCR beta CDR3 sequences. HTBI-primed first-round RT-PCR preceded second-round multiplex PCR. One entry per CDR3 protein, called by TCRdb with MiXCR from the multiplex PCR reads. Altogether roughly 610,000 distinct CDR3 sequences are present, about a fifth being singletons, with the ten largest covering roughly 6.9%. 8.5 to 10 ml of fresh blood yielded the PBMCs by density gradient. The clonotype originates from a woman aged 18-35 years with stable Graves' hyperthyroidism. Some clones in this sample may be carry-over from other donors' samples. The sample comprised peripheral blood. The chain uses TRBV15 and TRBJ1-1, with D tentatively TRBD1 (5 bases). This chain's CDR3 is CATSRGDHLYTDAFF. CDR3 DNA sequence: TGTGCCACCAGCAGAGGGGACCACTTGTACACTGATGCTTTCTTT.